The text below deals with one TCR beta chain. What it binds is not known. These data originate in a study of T cell responses to AZD1222 COVID-19 vaccine. General observations from the study: After two AZD1222 doses, spike-specific TCR breadth and depth rose versus day 0. CD4 TCRs linked to vaccination spanned spike, dominating at 160-218 and 743-854. Only 5 or 6 AZD1222 recipients were seropositive at baseline. Donor demographics were predominantly white British with a female majority; clonal diversity may be underestimated.

Sequenced by immunoSEQ multiplex PCR; TCRdb stores in-frame clones only, minus some. The profile shows approximately 60,000 clones, over 60% of them singletons. The length of the CDR3 is 14 residues. The J segment lost 8 bases and the V segment lost 0 bases, leaving 4 bases of the junction unmatched. CDR1 SGDLS and CDR2 YYNGEE come from the germline V gene. The chain recombines TRBV9 with TRBJ2-1, with TRBD2 matching 8 bases. The specimen comprised peripheral blood, sampled on day 0 of AZD1222 vaccination. This sequence originates from an adult in good health. The DNA of the CDR3 is TGTGCCAGCAGCGTAGAAGGGACTAGTGATGAGCAGTTCTTC. It yields the protein CASSVEGTSDEQFF.